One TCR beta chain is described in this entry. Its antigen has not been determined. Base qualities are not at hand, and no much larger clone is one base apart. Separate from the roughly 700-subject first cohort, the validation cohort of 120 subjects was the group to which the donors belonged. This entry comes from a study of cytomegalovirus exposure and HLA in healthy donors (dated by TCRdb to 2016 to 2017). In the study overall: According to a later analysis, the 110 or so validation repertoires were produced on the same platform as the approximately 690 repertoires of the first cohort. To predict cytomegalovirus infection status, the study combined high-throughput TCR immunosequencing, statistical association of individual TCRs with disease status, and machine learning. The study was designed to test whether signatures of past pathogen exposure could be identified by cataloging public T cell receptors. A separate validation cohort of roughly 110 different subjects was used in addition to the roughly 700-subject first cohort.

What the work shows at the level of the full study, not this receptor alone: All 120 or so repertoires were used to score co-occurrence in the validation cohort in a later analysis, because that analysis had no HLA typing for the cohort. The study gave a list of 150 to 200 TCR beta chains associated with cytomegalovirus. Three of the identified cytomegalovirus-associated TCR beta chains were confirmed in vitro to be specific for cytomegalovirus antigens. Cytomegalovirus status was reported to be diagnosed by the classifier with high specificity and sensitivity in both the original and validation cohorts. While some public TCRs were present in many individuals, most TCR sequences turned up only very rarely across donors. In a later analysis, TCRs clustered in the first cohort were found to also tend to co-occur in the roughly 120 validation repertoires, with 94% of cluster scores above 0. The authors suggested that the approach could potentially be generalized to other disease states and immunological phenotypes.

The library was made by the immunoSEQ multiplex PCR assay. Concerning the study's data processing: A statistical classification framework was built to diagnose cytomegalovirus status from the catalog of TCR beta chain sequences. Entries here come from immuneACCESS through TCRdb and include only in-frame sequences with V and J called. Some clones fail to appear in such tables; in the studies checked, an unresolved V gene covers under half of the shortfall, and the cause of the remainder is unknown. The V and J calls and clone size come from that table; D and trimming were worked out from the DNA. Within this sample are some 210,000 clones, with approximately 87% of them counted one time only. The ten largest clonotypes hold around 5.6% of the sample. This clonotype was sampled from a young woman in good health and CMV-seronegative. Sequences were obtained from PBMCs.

The base sequence is TGCAGTGCTAGTCCGACAGACAGAGCTTTCTTT. The translation is CSASPTDRAFF. The rearranged chain carries TRBV20-1 and TRBJ1-1; the D gene is possibly TRBD1, with 5 bases matching. Including cysteine and phenylalanine, the CDR3 has 11 amino acids. Of all the DNA, just the CDR3 is kept, 33 bases in frame from base 1. The V and J ends are trimmed by 3 bases and 10 bases, leaving 12 bases between them. In the germline V gene (reference sequence), CDR1 corresponds to DFQATT and CDR2 to SNEGSKA.